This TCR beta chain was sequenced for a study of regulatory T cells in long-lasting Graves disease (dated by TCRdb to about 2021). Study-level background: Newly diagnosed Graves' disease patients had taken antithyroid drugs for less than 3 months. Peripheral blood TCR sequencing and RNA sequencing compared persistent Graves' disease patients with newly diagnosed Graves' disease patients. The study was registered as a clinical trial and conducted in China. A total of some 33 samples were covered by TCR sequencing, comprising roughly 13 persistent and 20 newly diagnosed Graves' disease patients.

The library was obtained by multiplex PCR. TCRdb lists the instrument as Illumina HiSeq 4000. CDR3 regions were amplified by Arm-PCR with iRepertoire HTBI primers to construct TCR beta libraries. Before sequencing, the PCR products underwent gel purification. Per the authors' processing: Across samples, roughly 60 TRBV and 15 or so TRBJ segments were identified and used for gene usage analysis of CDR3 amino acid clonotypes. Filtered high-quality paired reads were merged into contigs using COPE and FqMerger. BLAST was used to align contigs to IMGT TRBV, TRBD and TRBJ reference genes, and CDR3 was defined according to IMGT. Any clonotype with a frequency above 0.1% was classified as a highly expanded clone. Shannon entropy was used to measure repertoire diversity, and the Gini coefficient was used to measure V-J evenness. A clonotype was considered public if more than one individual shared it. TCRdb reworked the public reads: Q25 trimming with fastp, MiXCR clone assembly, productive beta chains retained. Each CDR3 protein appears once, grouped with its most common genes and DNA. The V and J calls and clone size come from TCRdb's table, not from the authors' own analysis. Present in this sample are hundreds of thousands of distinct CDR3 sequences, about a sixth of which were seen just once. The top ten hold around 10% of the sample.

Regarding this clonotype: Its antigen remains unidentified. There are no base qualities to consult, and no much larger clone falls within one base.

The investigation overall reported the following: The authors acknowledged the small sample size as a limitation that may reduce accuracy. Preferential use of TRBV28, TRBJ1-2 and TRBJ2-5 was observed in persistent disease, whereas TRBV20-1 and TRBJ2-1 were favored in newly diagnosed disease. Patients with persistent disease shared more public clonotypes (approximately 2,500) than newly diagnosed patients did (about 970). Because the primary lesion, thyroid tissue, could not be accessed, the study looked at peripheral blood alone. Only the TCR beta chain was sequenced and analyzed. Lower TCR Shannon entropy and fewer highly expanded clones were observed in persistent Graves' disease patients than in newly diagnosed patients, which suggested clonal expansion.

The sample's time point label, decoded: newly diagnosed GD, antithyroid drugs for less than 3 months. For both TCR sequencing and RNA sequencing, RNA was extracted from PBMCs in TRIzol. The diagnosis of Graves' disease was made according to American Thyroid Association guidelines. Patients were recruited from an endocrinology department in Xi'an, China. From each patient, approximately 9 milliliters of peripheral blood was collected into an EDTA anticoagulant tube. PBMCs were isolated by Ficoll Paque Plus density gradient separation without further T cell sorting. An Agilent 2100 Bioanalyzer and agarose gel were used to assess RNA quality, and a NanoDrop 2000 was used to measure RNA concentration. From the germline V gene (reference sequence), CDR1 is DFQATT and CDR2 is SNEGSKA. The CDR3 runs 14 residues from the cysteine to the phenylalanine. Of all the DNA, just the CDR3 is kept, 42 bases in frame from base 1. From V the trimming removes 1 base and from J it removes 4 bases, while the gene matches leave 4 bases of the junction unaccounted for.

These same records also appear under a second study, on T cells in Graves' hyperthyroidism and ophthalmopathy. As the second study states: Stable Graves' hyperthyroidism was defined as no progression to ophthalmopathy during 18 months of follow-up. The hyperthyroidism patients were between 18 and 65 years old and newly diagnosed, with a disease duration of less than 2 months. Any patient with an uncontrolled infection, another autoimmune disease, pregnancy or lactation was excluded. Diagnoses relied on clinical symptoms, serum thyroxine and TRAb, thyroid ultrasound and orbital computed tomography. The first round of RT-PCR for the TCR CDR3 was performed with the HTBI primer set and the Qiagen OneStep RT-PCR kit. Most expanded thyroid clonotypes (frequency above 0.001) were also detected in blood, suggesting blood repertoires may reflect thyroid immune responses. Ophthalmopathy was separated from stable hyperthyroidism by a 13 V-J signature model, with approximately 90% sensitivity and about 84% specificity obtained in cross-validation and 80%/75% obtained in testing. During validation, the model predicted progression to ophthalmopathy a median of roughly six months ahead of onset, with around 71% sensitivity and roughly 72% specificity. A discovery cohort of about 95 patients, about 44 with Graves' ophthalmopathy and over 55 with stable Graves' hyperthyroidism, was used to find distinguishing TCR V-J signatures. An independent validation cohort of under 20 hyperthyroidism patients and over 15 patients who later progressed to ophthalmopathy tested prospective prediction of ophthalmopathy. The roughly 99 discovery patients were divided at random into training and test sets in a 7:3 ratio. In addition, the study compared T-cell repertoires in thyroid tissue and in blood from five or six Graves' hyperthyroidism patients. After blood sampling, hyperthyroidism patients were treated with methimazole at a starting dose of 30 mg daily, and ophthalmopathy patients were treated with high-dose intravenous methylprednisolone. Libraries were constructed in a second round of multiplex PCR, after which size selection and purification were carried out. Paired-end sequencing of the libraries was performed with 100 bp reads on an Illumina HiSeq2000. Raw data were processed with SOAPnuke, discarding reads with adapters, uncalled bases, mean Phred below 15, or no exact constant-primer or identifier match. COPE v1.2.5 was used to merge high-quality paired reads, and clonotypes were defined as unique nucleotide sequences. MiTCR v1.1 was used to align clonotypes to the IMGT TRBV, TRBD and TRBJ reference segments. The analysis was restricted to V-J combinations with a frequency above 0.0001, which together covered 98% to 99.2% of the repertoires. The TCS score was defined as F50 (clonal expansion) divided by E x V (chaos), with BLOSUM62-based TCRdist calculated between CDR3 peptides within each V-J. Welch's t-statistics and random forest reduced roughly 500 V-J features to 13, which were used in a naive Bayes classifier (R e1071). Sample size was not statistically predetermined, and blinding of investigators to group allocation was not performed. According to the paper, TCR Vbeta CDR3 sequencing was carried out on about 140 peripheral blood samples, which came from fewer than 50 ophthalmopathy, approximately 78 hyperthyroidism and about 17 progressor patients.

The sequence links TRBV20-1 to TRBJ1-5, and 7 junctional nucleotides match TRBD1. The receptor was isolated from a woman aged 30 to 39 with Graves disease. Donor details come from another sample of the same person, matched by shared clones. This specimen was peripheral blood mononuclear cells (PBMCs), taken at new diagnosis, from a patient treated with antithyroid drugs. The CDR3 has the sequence CSARAGRGNQPQHF. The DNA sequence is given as TGCAGTGCTAGAGCGGGCAGGGGGAATCAGCCCCAGCATTTT.